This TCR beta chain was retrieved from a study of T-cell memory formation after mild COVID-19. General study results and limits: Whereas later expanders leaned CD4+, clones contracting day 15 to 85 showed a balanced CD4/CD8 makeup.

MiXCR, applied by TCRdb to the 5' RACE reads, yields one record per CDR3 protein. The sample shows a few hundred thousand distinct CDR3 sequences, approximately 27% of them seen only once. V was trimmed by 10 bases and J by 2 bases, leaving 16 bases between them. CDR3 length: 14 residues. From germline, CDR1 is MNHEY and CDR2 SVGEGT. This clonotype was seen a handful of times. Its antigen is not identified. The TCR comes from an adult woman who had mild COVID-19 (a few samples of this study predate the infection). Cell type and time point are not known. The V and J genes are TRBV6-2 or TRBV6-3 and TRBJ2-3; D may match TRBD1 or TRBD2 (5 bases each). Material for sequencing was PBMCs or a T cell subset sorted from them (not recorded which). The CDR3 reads CATSGTANTDTQYF. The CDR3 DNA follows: TGTGCCACTTCTGGGACCGCTAACACAGATACGCAGTATTTT.